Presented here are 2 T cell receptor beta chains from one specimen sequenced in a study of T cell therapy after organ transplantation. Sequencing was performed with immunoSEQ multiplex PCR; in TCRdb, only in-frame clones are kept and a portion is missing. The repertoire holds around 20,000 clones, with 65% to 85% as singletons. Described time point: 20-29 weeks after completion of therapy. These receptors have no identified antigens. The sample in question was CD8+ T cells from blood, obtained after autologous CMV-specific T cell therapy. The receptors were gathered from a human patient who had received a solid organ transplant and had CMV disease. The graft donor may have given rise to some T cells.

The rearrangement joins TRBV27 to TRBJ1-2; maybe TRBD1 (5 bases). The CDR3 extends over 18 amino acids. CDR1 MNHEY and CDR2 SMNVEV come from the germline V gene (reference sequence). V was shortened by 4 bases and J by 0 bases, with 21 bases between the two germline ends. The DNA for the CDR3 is TGTGCCAGCAGTTCCCTCTCCCGAACAGGAAGGGCTAACTATGGCTACACCTTC. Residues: CASSSLSRTGRANYGYTF.

CDR3 sequence (DNA): TGCGCCAGCAGCCAAGTCGGGGACAACTCCTACGAGCAGTACTTC. Translated: CASSQVGDNSYEQYF. The V gene is TRBV4-3, the J gene TRBJ2-5; tentatively, D is TRBD1 (6 bases). Judging by the DNA end, TRBJ2-7 fits better; the J call may be wrong. CDR1 and CDR2 (germline): LGHNA, YSLEER. This CDR3 contains 15 residues.